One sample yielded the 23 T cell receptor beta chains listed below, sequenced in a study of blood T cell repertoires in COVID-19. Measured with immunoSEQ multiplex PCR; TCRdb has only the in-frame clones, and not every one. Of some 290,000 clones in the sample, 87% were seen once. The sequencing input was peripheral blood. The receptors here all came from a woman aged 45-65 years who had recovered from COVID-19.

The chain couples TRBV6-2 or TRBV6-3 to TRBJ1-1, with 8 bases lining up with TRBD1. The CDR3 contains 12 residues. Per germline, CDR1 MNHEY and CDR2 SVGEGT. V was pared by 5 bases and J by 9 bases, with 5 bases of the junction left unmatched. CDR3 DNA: TGTGCCAGCAGTGTTTGGACAGGGAAAGCTTTCTTT. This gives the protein CASSVWTGKAFF.

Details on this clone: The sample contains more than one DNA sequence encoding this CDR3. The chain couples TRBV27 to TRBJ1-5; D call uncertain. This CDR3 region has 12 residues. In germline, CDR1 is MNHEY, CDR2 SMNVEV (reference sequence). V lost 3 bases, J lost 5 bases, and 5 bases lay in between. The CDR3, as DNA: TGTGCCAGCAGTTTTCGGGATCAGCCCCAGCATTTT. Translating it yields CASSFRDQPQHF.

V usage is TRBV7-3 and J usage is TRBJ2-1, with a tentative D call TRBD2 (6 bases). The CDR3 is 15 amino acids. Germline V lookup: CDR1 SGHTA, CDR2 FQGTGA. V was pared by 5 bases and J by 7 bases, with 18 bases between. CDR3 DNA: TGTGCCAGCAGCCCACCGGGACTGAGCACGAATGAGCAGTTCTTC. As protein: CASSPPGLSTNEQFF.

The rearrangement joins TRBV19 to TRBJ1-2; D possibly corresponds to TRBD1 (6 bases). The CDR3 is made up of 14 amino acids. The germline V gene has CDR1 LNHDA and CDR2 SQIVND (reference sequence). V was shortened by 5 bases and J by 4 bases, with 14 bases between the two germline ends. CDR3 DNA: TGTGCCAGTAGTGATCGGGGACACCTCTATGGCTACACCTTC. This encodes CASSDRGHLYGYTF.

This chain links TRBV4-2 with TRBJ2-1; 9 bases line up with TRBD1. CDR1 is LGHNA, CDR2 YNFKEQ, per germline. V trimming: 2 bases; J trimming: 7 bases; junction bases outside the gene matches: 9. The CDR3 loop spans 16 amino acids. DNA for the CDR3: TGTGCCAGCAGCCAAAAACGGACAGGGGTAGGTAATGAGCAGTTCTTC. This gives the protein CASSQKRTGVGNEQFF.

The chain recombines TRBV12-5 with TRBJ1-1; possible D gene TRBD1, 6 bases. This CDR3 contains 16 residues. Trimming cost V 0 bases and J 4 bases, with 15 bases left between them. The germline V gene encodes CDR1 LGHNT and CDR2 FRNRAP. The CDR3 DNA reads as TGTGCTAGTGGTTTGGTACAGGGCAGGGGTATCACTGAAGCTTTCTTT. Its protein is CASGLVQGRGITEAFF.

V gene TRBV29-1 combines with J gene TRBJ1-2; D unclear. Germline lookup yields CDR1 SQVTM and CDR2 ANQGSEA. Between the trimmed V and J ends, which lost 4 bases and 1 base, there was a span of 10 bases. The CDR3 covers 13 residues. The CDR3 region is CSVAAQVNYGYTF. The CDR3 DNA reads TGCAGCGTTGCGGCTCAGGTTAACTATGGCTACACCTTC.

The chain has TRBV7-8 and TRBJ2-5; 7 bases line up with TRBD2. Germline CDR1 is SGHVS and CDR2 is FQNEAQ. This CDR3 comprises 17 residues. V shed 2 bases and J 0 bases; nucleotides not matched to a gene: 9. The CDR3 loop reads CASSLWPSGTYQETQYF. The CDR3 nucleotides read TGTGCCAGCAGCTTATGGCCTAGCGGCACATACCAAGAGACCCAGTACTTC.

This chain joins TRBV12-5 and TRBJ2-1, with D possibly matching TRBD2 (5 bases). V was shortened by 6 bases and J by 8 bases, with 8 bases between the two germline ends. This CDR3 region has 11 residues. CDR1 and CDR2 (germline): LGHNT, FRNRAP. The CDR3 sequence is CASGPGDEQFF. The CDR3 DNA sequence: TGTGCTAGTGGCCCCGGGGATGAGCAGTTCTTC.

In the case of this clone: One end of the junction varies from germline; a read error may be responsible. The CDR3 coding sequence is TGTGCCAGCTCTCCACTAGCGGGGGCCGGGGAGACCCAGTACTTC. Its protein product is CASSPLAGAGETQYF. The rearrangement joins TRBV18 to TRBJ2-5; 11 nucleotides align to TRBD2. This CDR3 comprises 15 residues. Germline V CDR1 and CDR2: KGHSH, LQKENI. The full variable domain, with the rest looked up from reference TRBV18 and TRBJ2-5, is NAGVMQNPRHLVRRRGQEARLRCSPMKGHSHVYWYRQLPEEGLKFMVYLQKENIIDESGMPKERFSAEFPKEGPSILRIQQVVRGDSAAYFCASSPLAGAGETQYFGPGTRLLVL.

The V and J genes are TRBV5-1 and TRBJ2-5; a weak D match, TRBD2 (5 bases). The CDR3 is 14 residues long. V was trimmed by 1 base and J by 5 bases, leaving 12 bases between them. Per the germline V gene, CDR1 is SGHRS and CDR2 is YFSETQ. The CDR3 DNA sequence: TGCGCCAGCAGCTTGTACGGGGTCCGGGAGACCCAGTACTTC. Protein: CASSLYGVRETQYF.

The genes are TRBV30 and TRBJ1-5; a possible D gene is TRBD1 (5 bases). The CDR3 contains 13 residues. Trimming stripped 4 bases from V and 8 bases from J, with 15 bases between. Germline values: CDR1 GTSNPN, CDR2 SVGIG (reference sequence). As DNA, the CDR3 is TGTGCCTGGACCGCGGGAAGGGGAAAGCCCCAGCATTTT. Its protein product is CAWTAGRGKPQHF. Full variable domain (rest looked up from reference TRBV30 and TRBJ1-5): SQTIHQWPATLVQPVGSPLSLECTVEGTSNPNLYWYRQAAGRGLQLLFYSVGIGQISSEVPQNLSASRPQDRQFILSSKKLLLSDSGFYLCAWTAGRGKPQHFGDGTRLSIL.

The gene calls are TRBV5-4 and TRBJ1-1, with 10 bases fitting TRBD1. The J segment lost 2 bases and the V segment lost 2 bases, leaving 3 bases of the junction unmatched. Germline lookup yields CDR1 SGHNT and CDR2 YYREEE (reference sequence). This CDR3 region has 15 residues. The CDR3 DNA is TGTGCCAGCAGCTTAGGACAGGGGGGCAACACTGAAGCTTTCTTT. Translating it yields CASSLGQGGNTEAFF.

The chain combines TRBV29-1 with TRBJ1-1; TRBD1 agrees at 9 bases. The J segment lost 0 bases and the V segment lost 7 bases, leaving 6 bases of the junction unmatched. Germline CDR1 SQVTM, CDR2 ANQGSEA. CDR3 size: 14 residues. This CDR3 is CSAGQGILNTEAFF. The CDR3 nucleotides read TGCAGCGCCGGACAGGGGATCTTGAACACTGAAGCTTTCTTT.

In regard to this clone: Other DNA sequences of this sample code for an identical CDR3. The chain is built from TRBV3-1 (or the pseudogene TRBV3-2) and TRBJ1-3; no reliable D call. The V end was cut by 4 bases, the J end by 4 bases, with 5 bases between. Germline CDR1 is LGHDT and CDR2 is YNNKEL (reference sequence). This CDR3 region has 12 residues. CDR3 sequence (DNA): TGTGCCAGCAGCCCCCAAGGAAACACCATATATTTT. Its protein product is CASSPQGNTIYF.

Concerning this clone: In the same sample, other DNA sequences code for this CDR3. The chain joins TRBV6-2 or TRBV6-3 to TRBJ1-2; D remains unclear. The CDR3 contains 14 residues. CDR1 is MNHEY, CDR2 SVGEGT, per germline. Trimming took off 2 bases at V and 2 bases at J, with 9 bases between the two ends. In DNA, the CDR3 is TGTGCCAGCAGTTACAGCGGCCGGAACTATGGCTACACCTTC. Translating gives CASSYSGRNYGYTF.

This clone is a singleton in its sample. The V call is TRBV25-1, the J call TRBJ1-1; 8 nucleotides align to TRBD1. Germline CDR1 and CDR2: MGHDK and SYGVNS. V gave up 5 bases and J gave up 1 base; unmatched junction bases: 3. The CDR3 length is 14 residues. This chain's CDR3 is CASSKDRGNTEAFF. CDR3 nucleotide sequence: TGTGCCAGCAGTAAAGACAGGGGGAACACTGAAGCTTTCTTT.

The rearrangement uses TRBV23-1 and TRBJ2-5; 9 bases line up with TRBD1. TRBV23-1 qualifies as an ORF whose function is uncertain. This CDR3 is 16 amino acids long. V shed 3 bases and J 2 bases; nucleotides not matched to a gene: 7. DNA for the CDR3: TGCGCCAGCAGTCACACCGACAGGGGGAAACAAGAGACCCAGTACTTC. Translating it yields CASSHTDRGKQETQYF.

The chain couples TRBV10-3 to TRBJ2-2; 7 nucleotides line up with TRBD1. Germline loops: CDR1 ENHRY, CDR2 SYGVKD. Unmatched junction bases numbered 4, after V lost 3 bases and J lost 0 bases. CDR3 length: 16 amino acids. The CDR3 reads CAISDWTGPNTGELFF. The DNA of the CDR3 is TGTGCCATCAGTGACTGGACAGGTCCGAACACCGGGGAGCTGTTTTTT.

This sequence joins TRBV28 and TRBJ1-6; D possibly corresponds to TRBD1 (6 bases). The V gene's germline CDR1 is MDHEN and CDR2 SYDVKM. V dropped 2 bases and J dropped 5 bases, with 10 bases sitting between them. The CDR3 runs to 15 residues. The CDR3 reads CASSLGQSNNSPLHF. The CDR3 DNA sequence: TGTGCCAGCAGTTTAGGACAGAGTAATAATTCACCCCTCCACTTT.

CDR3 nucleotides: TGCAGTGCTATAACTGGAAACACCATATATTTT. It encodes CSAITGNTIYF. V gene TRBV20-1 combines with J gene TRBJ1-3; D remains unclear. The CDR3 runs to 11 residues. V lost 4 bases, J lost 2 bases, and 3 bases lay in between. Germline loops: CDR1 DFQATT, CDR2 SNEGSKA (reference sequence).

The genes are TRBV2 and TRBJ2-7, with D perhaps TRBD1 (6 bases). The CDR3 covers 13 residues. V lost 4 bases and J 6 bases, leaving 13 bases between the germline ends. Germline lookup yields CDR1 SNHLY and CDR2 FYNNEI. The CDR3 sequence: CASSAGVPSEQYF. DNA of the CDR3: TGTGCCAGCAGTGCAGGGGTCCCCTCCGAGCAGTACTTC.

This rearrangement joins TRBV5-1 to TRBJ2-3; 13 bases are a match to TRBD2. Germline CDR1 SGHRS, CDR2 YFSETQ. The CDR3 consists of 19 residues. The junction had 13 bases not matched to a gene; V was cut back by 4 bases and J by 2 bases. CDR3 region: CASSLRTSGGTPTTDTQYF. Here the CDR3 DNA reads TGCGCCAGCAGCCTACGGACTAGCGGGGGAACTCCAACCACAGATACGCAGTATTTT. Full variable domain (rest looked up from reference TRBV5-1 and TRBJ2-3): KAGVTQTPRYLIKTRGQQVTLSCSPISGHRSVSWYQQTPGQGLQFLFEYFSETQRNKGNFPGRFSGRQFSNSRSEMNVSTLELGDSALYLCASSLRTSGGTPTTDTQYFGPGTRLTVL.